The rows below give T cell receptor beta chains drawn from one sample of a study of long-term antiretroviral therapy in people with HIV. Repertoires were generated with immunoSEQ multiplex PCR, while TCRdb's copy carries only in-frame clones and drops some. The sample comprises 30,000 to 45,000 clones, roughly 78% of which are singletons, and about 6% rests with the top ten. Specimen: unsorted PBMCs, collected 3.4 years after starting antiretroviral therapy. The source is a man aged 25 to 45 with HIV. Both conserved end residues are part of each CDR3. Fields, in order: clone size, J gene, V gene, D gene, CDR3 protein, CDR3 DNA. D genes are given only for firm matches. Rows give clone size only sometimes, using once, few, many, or a class for an expanded clone.

NA TRBJ1-5 TRBV15 NA CATSREEFNQPQHF TGTGCCACCAGCAGAGAGGAGTTCAATCAGCCCCAGCATTTT
NA TRBJ1-5 TRBV7-2 NA CASSWGGEPSQPQHF TGTGCCAGCAGCTGGGGAGGGGAGCCCAGTCAGCCCCAGCATTTT
once TRBJ2-4 TRBV25-1 NA CASIPQDKNIQYF TGTGCCAGCATACCGCAGGACAAAAACATTCAGTACTTC
NA TRBJ1-3 TRBV14 NA CASSQDNRGNTIYF TGTGCCAGCAGCCAAGATAATCGGGGAAACACCATATATTTT
NA TRBJ2-7 TRBV4-3 TRBD2 CASSQSSGRVNEQYF TGCGCCAGCAGCCAGTCCAGCGGGAGGGTAAACGAGCAGTACTTC
NA TRBJ1-2 TRBV16 NA CASSQSSGYTF TGTGCCAGCAGCCAGTCTTCTGGCTACACCTTC
NA TRBJ1-1 TRBV19 NA CASNPGNTEAFF TGTGCCAGTAACCCGGGGAACACTGAAGCTTTCTTT
once TRBJ2-7 TRBV10-3 NA CAISAGPGEGSYEQYF TGTGCCATCAGTGCTGGCCCAGGGGAGGGCTCCTACGAGCAGTACTTC
once TRBJ2-1 TRBV7-8 NA CASSLSHAANEQFF TGTGCCAGCAGCCTCTCCCACGCTGCTAATGAGCAGTTCTTC
NA TRBJ2-3 TRBV4-3 NA CASSQDGGLATDTQYF TGCGCCAGCAGCCAAGATGGGGGGCTAGCGACAGATACGCAGTATTTT
NA TRBJ2-6 TRBV7-2 NA CASSSDSFPSGANVLTF TGTGCCAGCAGCTCGGACAGTTTCCCCTCTGGGGCCAACGTCCTGACTTTC
NA TRBJ1-1 TRBV5-4 TRBD1 CASSLELDRATEAFF TGTGCCAGCAGCTTGGAATTAGACAGGGCTACTGAAGCTTTCTTT
NA TRBJ1-6 TRBV5-4 TRBD1 CASRRDRDSNSPLHF TGTGCCAGCAGGCGAGACCGGGACAGCAATTCACCCCTCCACTTT
NA TRBJ1-1 TRBV5-4 NA CASSLMGTGNTEAFF TGTGCCAGCAGCTTAATGGGGACGGGGAACACTGAAGCTTTCTTT
NA TRBJ2-3 TRBV7-9 TRBD2 CASSLALGAGATDTQYF TGTGCCAGCAGCTTAGCGCTTGGAGCGGGAGCCACAGATACGCAGTATTTT
NA TRBJ2-7 TRBV15 TRBD2 CATSRDRGGALF TGTGCCACCAGCAGAGATCGGGGGGGAGCATTGTTC
NA TRBJ2-1 TRBV6-4 NA CASSEETSIIAGEQFF TGTGCCAGCAGTGAAGAGACTAGTATTATAGCCGGTGAGCAGTTCTTC
once TRBJ1-2 TRBV28 TRBD1 CASSSTGVRYGYTF TGTGCCAGCAGTTCGACAGGGGTACGATATGGCTACACCTTC
NA TRBJ2-7 TRBV5-1 TRBD1 CASSEPPGQGSYEQYF TGCGCCAGCAGCGAGCCCCCGGGACAGGGTTCCTACGAGCAGTACTTC
NA TRBJ2-5 TRBV28 NA CASSLYVGGETQYF TGTGCCAGCAGTTTGTACGTGGGAGGAGAGACCCAGTACTTC
NA TRBJ2-1 TRBV10-3 TRBD2 CAISDNMGLANEQFF TGTGCCATCAGTGACAACATGGGACTAGCTAATGAGCAGTTCTTC
NA TRBJ2-6 TRBV29-1 NA CSVWGSGANVLTF TGCAGCGTCTGGGGATCTGGGGCCAACGTCCTGACTTTC
few TRBJ2-2 TRBV14 NA CASSLRPGQNTGELFF TGTGCCAGCAGCCTTAGACCGGGACAGAACACCGGGGAGCTGTTTTTT
NA TRBJ1-4 TRBV28 TRBD1 CASSLAGTGFEKLFF TGTGCCAGCAGCTTAGCCGGGACAGGATTTGAAAAACTGTTTTTT
NA TRBJ2-2 TRBV6-1 NA CASSEALLRRTNTGELFF TGTGCCAGCAGTGAAGCTCTGCTACGGAGGACGAACACCGGGGAGCTGTTTTTT
few TRBJ1-5 TRBV10-3 TRBD1 CAIGTVHSNQPQHF TGTGCCATTGGGACAGTCCATAGCAATCAGCCCCAGCATTTT
few TRBJ2-1 TRBV6-5 NA CASSPGPDNEQFF TGTGCCAGCAGCCCGGGGCCCGACAATGAGCAGTTCTTC
few TRBJ1-2 TRBV28 NA CASSPDPSGGYTF TGTGCCAGCAGTCCTGACCCCTCGGGAGGCTACACCTTC
once TRBJ2-7 TRBV7-6 TRBD2 CASSPKLAGENYEQYF TGTGCCAGCAGTCCGAAACTAGCGGGGGAAAACTACGAGCAGTACTTC
few TRBJ1-5 TRBV28 TRBD1 CASSSPGQGGNQPQHF TGTGCCAGCAGTTCCCCGGGACAGGGAGGCAATCAGCCCCAGCATTTT
few TRBJ1-3 TRBV30 NA CACWDHEGNTIYF TGTGCCTGTTGGGACCATGAAGGAAACACCATATATTTT